The clone carrying this TCR beta chain was seen many times. Its antigen is still unknown. The data belong to a study of T-cell reconstitution after alpha-beta-depleted transplantation in children. The study's findings and limits: From surviving recipient T cells and thymic progenitors came the high day-60 TCRbeta diversity observed in some patients. It was reported that alpha-beta T cells came from several hundred expanded graft clones (about two months after transplant). By one year post-transplant, T-cell counts and diversity largely arose from T cells that were newly produced.

This CDR3 is 15 amino acids long. In germline, CDR1 is DFQATT, CDR2 SNEGSKA (reference sequence). V lost 1 base to trimming and J lost 1 base, with 13 bases between them. The authors prepared the TCRbeta library with unique molecular identifiers. In TCRdb, the PCR reads were re-called with MiXCR into one record per CDR3 protein. The repertoire holds approximately 150,000 distinct CDR3 sequences, with more than 8% as singletons. The rearrangement uses TRBV20-1 and TRBJ2-5; TRBD2 is a possible D gene (5 bases). The input for sequencing was PBMCs, mostly from graft donor cells, taken 180 days after TCRalphabeta/CD19-depleted stem cell transplant. The TCR comes from a female patient between 2 and 15 years old who had a stem cell transplant for congenital amegakaryocytic thrombocytopenia, so the T cells may come from the graft donor. CDR3 sequence: CSARAAGGGQETQYF. The DNA of the CDR3 is TGCAGTGCTAGAGCTGCCGGCGGAGGCCAAGAGACCCAGTACTTC.